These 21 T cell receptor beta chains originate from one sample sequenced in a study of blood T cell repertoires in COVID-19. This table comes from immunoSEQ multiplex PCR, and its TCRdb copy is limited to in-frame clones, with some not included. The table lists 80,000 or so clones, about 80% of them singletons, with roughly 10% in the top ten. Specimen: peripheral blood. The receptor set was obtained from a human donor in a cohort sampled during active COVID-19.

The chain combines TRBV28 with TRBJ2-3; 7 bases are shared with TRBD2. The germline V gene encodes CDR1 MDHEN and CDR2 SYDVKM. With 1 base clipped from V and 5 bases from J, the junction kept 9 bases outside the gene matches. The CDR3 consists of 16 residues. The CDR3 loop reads CASSLSGGAGVDTQYF. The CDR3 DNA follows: TGTGCCAGCAGTTTATCGGGCGGGGCGGGGGTAGATACGCAGTATTTT.

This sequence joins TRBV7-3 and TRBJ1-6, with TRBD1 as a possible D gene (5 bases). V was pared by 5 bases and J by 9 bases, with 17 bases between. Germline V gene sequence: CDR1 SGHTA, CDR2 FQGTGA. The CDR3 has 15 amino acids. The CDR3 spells CASSPGGNSLSPLHF. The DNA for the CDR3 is TGTGCCAGCAGCCCCGGGGGGAATAGTCTTTCACCCCTCCACTTT.

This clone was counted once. The CDR3 spells CASSPQSRGGNSPLHF. In nucleotides, the CDR3 is TGTGCCAGCAGCCCTCAATCGAGGGGGGGTAATTCACCCCTCCACTTT. The chain couples TRBV7-3 to TRBJ1-6; D might be TRBD1 (6 bases). The CDR3 runs to 16 residues. Germline lookup yields CDR1 SGHTA and CDR2 FQGTGA. The V gene lost 5 bases and the J gene lost 6 bases, with 17 bases spanning the gap.

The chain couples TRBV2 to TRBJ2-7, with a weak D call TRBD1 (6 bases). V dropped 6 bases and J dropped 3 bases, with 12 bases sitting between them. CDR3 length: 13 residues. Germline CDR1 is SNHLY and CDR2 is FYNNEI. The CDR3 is CASSRDNLYEQYF. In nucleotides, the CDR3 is TGTGCCAGCAGCAGGGACAATCTCTACGAGCAGTACTTC.

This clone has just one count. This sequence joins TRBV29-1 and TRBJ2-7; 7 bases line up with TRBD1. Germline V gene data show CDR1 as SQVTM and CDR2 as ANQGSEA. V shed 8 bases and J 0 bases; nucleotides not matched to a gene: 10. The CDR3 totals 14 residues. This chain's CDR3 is CSFLGQPSSYEQYF. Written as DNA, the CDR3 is TGCAGCTTTTTGGGACAGCCGAGCTCCTACGAGCAGTACTTC.

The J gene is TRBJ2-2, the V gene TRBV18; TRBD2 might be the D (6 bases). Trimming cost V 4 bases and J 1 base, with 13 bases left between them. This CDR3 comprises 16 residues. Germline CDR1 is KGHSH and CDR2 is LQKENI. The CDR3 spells CASSQSGVRNTGELFF. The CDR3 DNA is TGTGCCAGCTCACAGTCGGGAGTTAGGAACACCGGGGAGCTGTTTTTT.

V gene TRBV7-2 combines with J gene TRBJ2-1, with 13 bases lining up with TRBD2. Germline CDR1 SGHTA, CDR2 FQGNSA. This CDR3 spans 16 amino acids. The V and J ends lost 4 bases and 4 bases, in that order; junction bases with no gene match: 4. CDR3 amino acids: CASSSRTSGSYNEQFF. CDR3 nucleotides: TGTGCCAGCAGCTCCAGGACTAGCGGGAGTTACAATGAGCAGTTCTTC.

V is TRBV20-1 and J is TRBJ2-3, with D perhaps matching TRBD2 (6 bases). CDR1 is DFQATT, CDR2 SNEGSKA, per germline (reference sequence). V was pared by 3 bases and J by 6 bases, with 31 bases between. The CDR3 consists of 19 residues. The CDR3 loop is CSASRVPGEEGGRSDTQYF. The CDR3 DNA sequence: TGCAGTGCTAGTCGGGTGCCGGGGGAGGAAGGTGGCCGTTCCGATACGCAGTATTTT.

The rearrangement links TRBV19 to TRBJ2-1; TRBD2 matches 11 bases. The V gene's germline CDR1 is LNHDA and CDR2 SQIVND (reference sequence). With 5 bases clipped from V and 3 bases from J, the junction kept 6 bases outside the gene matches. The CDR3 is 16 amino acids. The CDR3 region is CASSPRTSGGYNEQFF. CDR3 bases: TGTGCCAGTAGTCCCCGAACTAGCGGGGGCTACAATGAGCAGTTCTTC.

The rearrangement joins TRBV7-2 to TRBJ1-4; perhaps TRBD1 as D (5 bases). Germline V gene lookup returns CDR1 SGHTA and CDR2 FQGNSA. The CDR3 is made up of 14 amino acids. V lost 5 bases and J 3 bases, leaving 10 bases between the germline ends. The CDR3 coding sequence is TGTGCCAGCAGCCCGGACACCTCTAATGAAAAACTGTTTTTT. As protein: CASSPDTSNEKLFF.

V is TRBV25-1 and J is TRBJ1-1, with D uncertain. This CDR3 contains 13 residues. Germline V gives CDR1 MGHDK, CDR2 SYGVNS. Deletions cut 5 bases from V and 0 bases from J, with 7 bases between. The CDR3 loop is CASSTKMNTEAFF. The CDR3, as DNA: TGTGCCAGCAGTACAAAAATGAACACTGAAGCTTTCTTT.

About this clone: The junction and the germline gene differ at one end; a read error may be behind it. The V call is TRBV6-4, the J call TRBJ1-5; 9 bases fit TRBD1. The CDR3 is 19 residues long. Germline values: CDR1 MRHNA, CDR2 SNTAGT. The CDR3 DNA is TGTGCCAGCACTGACTGGGACAGGGAAGGAGCCCTTAGGAATCAGCCCCAGCATTTT. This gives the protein CASTDWDREGALRNQPQHF.

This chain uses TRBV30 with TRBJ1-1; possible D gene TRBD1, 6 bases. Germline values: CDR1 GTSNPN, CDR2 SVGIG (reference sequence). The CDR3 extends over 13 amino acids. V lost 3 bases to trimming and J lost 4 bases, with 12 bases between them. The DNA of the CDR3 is TGTGCCTGGAGGTACAGGGTTGGCACTGAAGCTTTCTTT. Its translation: CAWRYRVGTEAFF.

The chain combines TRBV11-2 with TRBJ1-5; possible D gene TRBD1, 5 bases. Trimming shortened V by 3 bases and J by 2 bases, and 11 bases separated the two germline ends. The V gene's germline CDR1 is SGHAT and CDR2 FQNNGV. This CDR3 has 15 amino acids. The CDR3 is CASSLATVGNQPQHF. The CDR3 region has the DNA TGTGCCAGCAGCTTGGCGACAGTCGGCAATCAGCCCCAGCATTTT. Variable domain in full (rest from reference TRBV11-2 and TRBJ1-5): EAGVAQSPRYKIIEKRQSVAFWCNPISGHATLYWYQQILGQGPKLLIQFQNNGVVDDSQLPKDRFSAERLKGVDSTLKIQPAKLEDSAVYLCASSLATVGNQPQHFGDGTRLSIL.

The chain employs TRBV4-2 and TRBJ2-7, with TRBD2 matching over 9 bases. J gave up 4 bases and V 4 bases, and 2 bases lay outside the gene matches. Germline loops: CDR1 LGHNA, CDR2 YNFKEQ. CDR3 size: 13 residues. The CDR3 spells CASSRGLAYEQYF. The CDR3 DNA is TGTGCCAGCAGCCGAGGACTAGCGTACGAGCAGTACTTC.

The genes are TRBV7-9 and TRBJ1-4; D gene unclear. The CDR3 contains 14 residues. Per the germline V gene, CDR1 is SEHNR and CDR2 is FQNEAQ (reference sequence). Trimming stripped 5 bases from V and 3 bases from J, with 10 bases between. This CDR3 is CASSTQNPNEKLFF. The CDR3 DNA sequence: TGTGCCAGCAGCACACAAAATCCTAATGAAAAACTGTTTTTT.

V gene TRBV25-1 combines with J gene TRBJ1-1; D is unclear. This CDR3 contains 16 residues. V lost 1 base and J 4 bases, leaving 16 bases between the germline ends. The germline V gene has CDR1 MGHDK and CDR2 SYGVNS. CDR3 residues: CASSESPGRRITEAFF. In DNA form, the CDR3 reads TGTGCCAGCAGTGAATCCCCGGGAAGAAGGATCACTGAAGCTTTCTTT.

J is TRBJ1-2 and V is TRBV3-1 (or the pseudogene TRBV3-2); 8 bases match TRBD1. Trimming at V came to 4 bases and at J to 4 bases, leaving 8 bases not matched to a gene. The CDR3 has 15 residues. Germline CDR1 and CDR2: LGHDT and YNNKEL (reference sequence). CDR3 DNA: TGTGCCAGCAGCCTTGGACAGGGTAACTTCTATGGCTACACCTTC. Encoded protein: CASSLGQGNFYGYTF.

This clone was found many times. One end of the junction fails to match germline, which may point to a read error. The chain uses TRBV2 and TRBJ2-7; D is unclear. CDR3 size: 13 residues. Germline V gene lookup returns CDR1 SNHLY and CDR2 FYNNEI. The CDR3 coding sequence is TGTGCCAGCAGGGAAGGTCGAGCCTACGAGCAGTACTTC. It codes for CASREGRAYEQYF.

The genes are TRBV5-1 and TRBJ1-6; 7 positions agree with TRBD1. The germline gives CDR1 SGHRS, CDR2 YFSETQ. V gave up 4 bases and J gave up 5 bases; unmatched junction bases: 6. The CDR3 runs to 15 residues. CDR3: CASSLGTVNNSPLHF. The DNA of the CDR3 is TGCGCCAGCAGCCTAGGGACAGTCAATAATTCACCCCTCCACTTT.

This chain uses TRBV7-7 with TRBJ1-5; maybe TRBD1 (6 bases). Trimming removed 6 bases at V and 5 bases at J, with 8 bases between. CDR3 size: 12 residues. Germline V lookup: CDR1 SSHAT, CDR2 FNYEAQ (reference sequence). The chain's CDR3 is CASSSGDQPQHF. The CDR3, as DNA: TGTGCCAGCAGTTCAGGGGATCAGCCCCAGCATTTT.